The sequence of this TCR beta chain was determined in a study of identical twins. Points from the study as a whole: For out-of-frame beta sequences, excess twin sharing was weaker.

This clonotype was recorded a few times. Its antigen is unknown. TCRdb re-analysed the 5' RACE reads in MiXCR, keeping a single row per CDR3 protein. The sample records 230,000 or so distinct CDR3 sequences, about 8.9% being singletons. The germline V and J ends were trimmed by 6 bases and 1 base, with 9 bases remaining between them. This CDR3 contains 12 residues. Germline loops: CDR1 SQVTM, CDR2 ANQGSEA. Separately, the same data were catalogued under a study of yellow fever vaccine responses in identical twins.

The chain carries TRBV29-1 and TRBJ1-1, with D tentatively TRBD1 (5 bases). This sequence originates from a woman between 18 and 30 years old in good health. Sequencing used CD8+ T cells sorted from blood. In DNA, the CDR3 is TGCAGCGTCCCGGACACGAACACTGAAGCTTTCTTT. Amino acids: CSVPDTNTEAFF.